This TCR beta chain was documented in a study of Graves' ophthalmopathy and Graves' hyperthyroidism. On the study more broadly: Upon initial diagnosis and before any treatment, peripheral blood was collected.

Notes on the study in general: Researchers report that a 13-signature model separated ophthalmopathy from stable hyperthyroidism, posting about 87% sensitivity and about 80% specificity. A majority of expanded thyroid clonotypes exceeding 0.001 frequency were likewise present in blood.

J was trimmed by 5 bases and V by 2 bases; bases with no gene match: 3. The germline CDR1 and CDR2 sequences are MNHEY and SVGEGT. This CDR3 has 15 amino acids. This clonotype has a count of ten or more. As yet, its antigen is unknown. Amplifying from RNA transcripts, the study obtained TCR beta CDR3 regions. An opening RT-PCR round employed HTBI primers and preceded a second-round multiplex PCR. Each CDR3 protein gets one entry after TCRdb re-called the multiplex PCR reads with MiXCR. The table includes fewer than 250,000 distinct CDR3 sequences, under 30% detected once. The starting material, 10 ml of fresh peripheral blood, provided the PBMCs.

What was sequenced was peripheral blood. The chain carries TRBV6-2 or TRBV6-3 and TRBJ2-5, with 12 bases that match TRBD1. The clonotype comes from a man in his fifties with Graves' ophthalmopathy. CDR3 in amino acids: CASSYGTGGLETQYF. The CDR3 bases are TGTGCCAGCAGTTACGGGACAGGGGGCCTGGAGACCCAGTACTTC.